Below, one TCR beta chain is given with its context. Its antigen is currently not known. Base qualities were left out, and no much larger clone turns up one base away. This specimen comes from a study of blood T cells in healthy people across ages (dated by TCRdb to the mid-2010s). With regard to the full study: In model experiments, template switching captured about one uniquely barcoded TCR beta cDNA molecule for every two T cells. Age-related changes in TCR beta repertoire diversity were measured in the study by deep sequencing normalized with unique cDNA molecular identifiers. The donors were divided into four age groups: young (average around 17 years), middle-aged (approximately 42), aged (roughly 66) and long-lived (82). Using the same blood draw, the study looked at two additional independent replicas of 1 million unique cDNA reads for two donors, one aged 18 to 30 and the other aged 80 or older. To avoid experimental bias, donors of different ages were distributed randomly across sequencing lanes. Results and caveats for the whole study, not just this receptor: A strong correlation was found between observed TCR beta diversity and the percentage of naive T cells measured by flow cytometry. Conclusive comparison of naive and antigen-experienced compartments was prevented by the profiling of bulk unsorted PBMCs. Estimates of total diversity based on one million sequenced T cells were considered lower bounds and underestimates. Compared with the aged group, the long-lived group had more naive CD4+ T cells, fewer expanded clones and increased TCR diversity, a pattern suggesting age selection. Observed TCR beta diversity per million T cells fell roughly linearly with age, and a significant reduction was already apparent by age about 43. Because the CMV infection status of the donors was unknown, age-related changes in expanded clonotypes may potentially have been confounded.

Systemically healthy Caucasian individuals from Russia, 39 in total and aged about 6 to 95 years, were included as donors. About 9.8 milliliters of peripheral blood were drawn from each donor into EDTA-treated Vacutainer tubes. PBMCs were isolated by Ficoll-Paque density-gradient centrifugation, with at least 6 million obtained per sample. Trizol reagent was used to extract total RNA from PBMCs, with at least 5.5 micrograms per sample. The percentages of naive CD45RAhigh/CD27high T cells were determined by flow cytometry on a PBMC aliquot from every donor. Library method: 5' RACE. The sample was run on an Illumina HiSeq 2500. A second PCR of about 7 to 12 cycles was run with a J-beta primer mix and a sample-barcoded 5' primer. A unique molecular identifier was introduced onto each TCR beta cDNA molecule by a template-switch 5' adaptor carrying 12 random nucleotides. Each sample yielded at least 3 million CDR3-containing paired-end reads. First-strand cDNA was synthesized from all RNA with the Mint cDNA synthesis kit, primed by a TRBC-specific oligonucleotide. Following uracil-DNA glycosylase treatment, all cDNA underwent a first 18-cycle PCR with the universal primers M1SS and BC2_uni_R. The authors' analysis ran thus. Normalization of each sample was performed by random selection of 1 million high-quality reads, each carrying a distinct molecular identifier. Instead of being binned into consensus sequences, reads that shared molecular identifiers were thrown out. MiTCR, run with a Q25 quality threshold and the strictest error-elimination algorithm, handled CDR3 identification, clonotype clustering and error correction. A nonparametric unseen species model with Euler transformation was used to estimate a lower bound on total TCR beta diversity. TCRdb handled the public reads itself, with Q25 trimming in fastp and clone calling in MiXCR, and kept productive beta chains. Rows are combined by CDR3 protein, so each entry shows the most common genes and DNA. For this entry, the V and J calls and clone size follow TCRdb and not the study's own pipeline. The sample includes hundreds of thousands of distinct CDR3 sequences, with under 45% observed a single time. The ten most abundant clones make up approximately 19% of the sample.

Source material: blood. The clonotype originates from a man between 60 and 75 years old in good health.

The nucleotide sequence is given as TGTGCCAGCAGCTTAGGGACAGGGGGCGGCGGCGCCTACGAGCAGTACTTC. This gives the protein CASSLGTGGGGAYEQYF. The chain is assembled from TRBV7-8 and TRBJ2-7, with 11 bases matching TRBD1. After removal of 1 base from V and 2 bases from J, the junction retains 7 bases not matched to a gene. Taken from cysteine to phenylalanine, the CDR3 has 17 residues. Solely the CDR3 DNA is kept, with 51 bases framed from the first base. From a lookup of the germline V gene, CDR1 and CDR2 are SGHVS and FQNEAQ.